One and the same sample provided the 27 T cell receptor beta chains below, sequenced in a study of CD8+ T cells in alopecia areata. RNA was isolated and reverse transcribed to cDNA, the sequencing template. Data came from immunoSEQ multiplex PCR; TCRdb stores just in-frame clones and leaves some out. Here the sample spans about 180,000 clones, less than 70% being singletons. Treatment: oral pan-JAK inhibitor, 5-10 mg twice daily. Specimen: CD8+ T cells sorted from blood, collected at week 24, from a patient treated with tofacitinib. All receptors come from a human donor with alopecia areata.

This chain connects TRBV4-3 to TRBJ1-1; D perhaps matches TRBD1 (6 bases). CDR3 length: 14 residues. Germline CDR1 LGHNA, CDR2 YSLEER. The V end lost 0 bases, the J end lost 6 bases, and 11 bases lay between the germline ends. The CDR3 DNA sequence: TGCGCCAGCAGCCAAGAACCGGGACAACCTGAAGCTTTCTTT. Amino acids: CASSQEPGQPEAFF.

The sample holds a few counts of this clone. This chain connects TRBV2 to TRBJ2-7; D gene ambiguous. Trimming stripped 5 bases from V and 7 bases from J, with 9 bases between. Germline-derived CDR1 and CDR2 are SNHLY and FYNNEI. CDR3 length: 11 residues. CDR3 sequence (DNA): TGTGCCAGCAGTACGGACCCTGAGCAGTACTTC. This translates into CASSTDPEQYF.

The gene calls are TRBV30 and TRBJ1-2, with 7 nucleotides matching TRBD1. Trimming cost V 3 bases and J 6 bases; bases outside gene matches: 4. In germline, CDR1 is GTSNPN, CDR2 SVGIG (reference sequence). The CDR3 is made up of 12 amino acids. The CDR3 nucleotides read TGTGCCTGGAGCAGGGGGGACGATGGCTACACCTTC. Protein product: CAWSRGDDGYTF.

The J gene is TRBJ2-2, the V gene TRBV6-1, with a tentative D call TRBD1 (5 bases). The CDR3 runs 16 residues. Deletions cut 2 bases from V and 6 bases from J, with 16 bases between. Per the germline V gene, CDR1 is MNHNS and CDR2 is SASEGT. The CDR3 nucleotides are TGTGCCAGCAGTGAATTTAAGGGCAGGGTATCCGGGGAGCTGTTTTTT. It is translated as CASSEFKGRVSGELFF.

The rearrangement links TRBV4-3 to TRBJ2-3, with D maybe TRBD2 (6 bases). The CDR3 runs to 18 residues. The germline V gene encodes CDR1 LGHNA and CDR2 YSLEER. The V end was cut by 0 bases, the J end by 5 bases, with 21 bases between. CDR3 nucleotides: TGCGCCAGCAGCCAAGAACGACGTTCGGAGGGCGTACAAGATACGCAGTATTTT. Its protein is CASSQERRSEGVQDTQYF.

The chain carries TRBV6-1 and TRBJ1-1; the D is unclear. Trimming stripped 2 bases from V and 0 bases from J, with 10 bases between. The CDR3 sequence is 15 residues long. CDR1 and CDR2 from the germline V gene are MNHNS and SASEGT. The CDR3 DNA reads as TGTGCCAGCAGTGAACGGCGGCAGCTGAACACTGAAGCTTTCTTT. Residues: CASSERRQLNTEAFF.

The chain recombines TRBV19 with TRBJ2-2; 8 positions agree with TRBD2. V trimming: 8 bases; J trimming: 7 bases; junction bases outside the gene matches: 3. The CDR3 consists of 12 residues. The germline V gene has CDR1 LNHDA and CDR2 SQIVND (reference sequence). Written as DNA, the CDR3 is TGTGCCAGTCGCCGGGAGGGCGGGGAGCTGTTTTTT. Its protein product is CASRREGGELFF.

This chain connects TRBV30 to TRBJ2-5, with D perhaps matching TRBD1 (6 bases). V was trimmed by 0 bases and J by 5 bases, leaving 10 bases between them. Germline-derived CDR1 and CDR2 are GTSNPN and SVGIG (reference sequence). The CDR3 has 13 residues. Here the CDR3 reads CAWSVRQAETQYF. As DNA, the CDR3 is TGTGCCTGGAGTGTACGACAGGCGGAGACCCAGTACTTC.

This clone was counted a few times. The chain is built from TRBV15 and TRBJ2-1; possibly TRBD2 for D (6 bases). The V end lost 4 bases, the J end lost 0 bases, and 10 bases lay between the germline ends. In germline, CDR1 is LNHNV, CDR2 YYDKDF (reference sequence). This CDR3 region has 15 residues. DNA of the CDR3: TGTGCCACCAGCATAGGGAGGAGCTCCTACAATGAGCAGTTCTTC. As protein: CATSIGRSSYNEQFF.

This clone turned up a few times. The V and J genes are TRBV7-2 and TRBJ2-7; 11 positions match TRBD2. This CDR3 contains 15 residues. Looked up from germline, CDR1 is SGHTA and CDR2 is FQGNSA. Trimming at V came to 4 bases and at J to 2 bases, leaving 4 bases not matched to a gene. The CDR3 region is CASSSTSGGAYEQYF. The CDR3 DNA sequence: TGTGCCAGCAGCTCCACTAGCGGGGGTGCCTACGAGCAGTACTTC. The full variable domain, completed using reference TRBV7-2 and TRBJ2-7, is GAGVSQSPSNKVTEKGKDVELRCDPISGHTALYWYRQSLGQGLEFLIYFQGNSAPDKSGLPSDRFSAERTGGSVSTLTIQRTQQEDSAVYLCASSSTSGGAYEQYFGPGTRLTVT.

The V call is TRBV4-1, the J call TRBJ2-7; 8 bases line up with TRBD1. This CDR3 is 13 amino acids long. V lost 4 bases, J lost 5 bases, and 4 bases stayed unmatched. CDR1 and CDR2 (germline): MGHRA, YSYEKL. The CDR3 spells CASSRPDRDEQYF. CDR3 nucleotides: TGCGCCAGCAGCCGACCGGACAGGGACGAGCAGTACTTC.

This clone was seen only a few times. The chain recombines TRBV27 with TRBJ2-1; D gene unclear. CDR1 and CDR2 (germline): MNHEY, SMNVEV (reference sequence). V was cut by 2 bases and J by 7 bases, with 6 bases left in between. The CDR3 consists of 12 residues. In nucleotides, the CDR3 is TGTGCCAGCAGTTTACGCCAGAATGAGCAGTTCTTC. Protein: CASSLRQNEQFF.

The genes are TRBV29-1 and TRBJ2-5; 10 positions match TRBD2. The CDR3 sequence is 11 residues long. Trimming at V came to 4 bases and at J to 14 bases, leaving 7 bases not matched to a gene. The germline V gene encodes CDR1 SQVTM and CDR2 ANQGSEA. The CDR3 protein is CSVGSGGSPYF. The DNA for the CDR3 is TGCAGCGTTGGTAGCGGGGGGTCTCCCTACTTC.

The chain has TRBV29-1 and TRBJ2-6, with TRBD1 matching 8 bases. Unmatched junction bases numbered 4, after V lost 3 bases and J lost 0 bases. The CDR3 sequence is 16 residues long. In germline, CDR1 is SQVTM, CDR2 ANQGSEA. This CDR3 is CSVDQGADSGANVLTF. The CDR3 DNA reads as TGCAGCGTTGATCAGGGGGCAGACTCTGGGGCCAACGTCCTGACTTTC.

The chain is built from TRBV7-8 and TRBJ1-5; tentative D call: TRBD1 (6 bases). CDR1 and CDR2 from the germline V gene are SGHVS and FQNEAQ. Trimming left V 2 bases short and J 1 base short, with 9 bases between. This CDR3 region has 15 residues. CDR3 nucleotides: TGTGCCAGCAGCTTATACCAGGGGAGCAATCAGCCCCAGCATTTT. Protein sequence: CASSLYQGSNQPQHF.

This chain connects TRBV6-5 to TRBJ1-2; the match to TRBD1 covers 7 bases. After removal of 5 bases from V and 5 bases from J, the junction contained 8 bases not matched to a gene. The CDR3 totals 14 residues. CDR1 and CDR2 (germline): MNHEY, SVGAGI. CDR3 DNA sequence: TGTGCCAGCAGTACCACGGGACAGCCATATGGCTACACCTTC. Translating gives CASSTTGQPYGYTF.

The V gene is TRBV4-3, the J gene TRBJ1-2; 7 bases fit TRBD1. Germline values: CDR1 LGHNA, CDR2 YSLEER. After removal of 1 base from V and 6 bases from J, the junction contained 5 bases not matched to a gene. This CDR3 contains 14 residues. The CDR3 region has the DNA TGCGCCAGCAGCCAAGTGGAGGGGGCTGATGGCTACACCTTC. This sequence encodes CASSQVEGADGYTF.

The rearrangement uses TRBV29-1 and TRBJ2-5, with D possibly TRBD2 on 8 matching bases. Matching the DNA end better, TRBJ2-7 makes the J call doubtful. Germline V lookup: CDR1 SQVTM, CDR2 ANQGSEA. CDR3 size: 14 residues. The CDR3 reads CSALGGDRGYEQYF. In nucleotides, the CDR3 is TGCAGCGCCCTCGGGGGGGACAGAGGCTACGAGCAGTACTTC.

This clone was seen more than once but under ten times. This chain joins TRBV9 and TRBJ2-2, with D possibly TRBD1 on 5 matching bases. The ends were cut back, 2 bases at V and 4 bases at J, with 15 bases in the middle. Germline lookup yields CDR1 SGDLS and CDR2 YYNGEE. The CDR3 is 16 amino acids. CDR3 protein: CASSVEGNRGTGELFF. In nucleotides, the CDR3 is TGTGCCAGCAGCGTCGAAGGAAATAGGGGCACCGGGGAGCTGTTTTTT.

This clone was seen only a few times. Other DNA sequences in this sample translate to the same CDR3. The rearrangement joins TRBV29-1 to TRBJ1-2; no clear D gene. V dropped 0 bases and J dropped 8 bases, with 1 base sitting between them. The CDR3 contains 9 residues. CDR1 and CDR2 from the germline V gene are SQVTM and ANQGSEA. The CDR3 DNA is TGCAGCGTTGAAGAGGGCTACACCTTC. This gives the protein CSVEEGYTF.

The chain carries TRBV2 and TRBJ1-2, with 8 bases that match TRBD1. The CDR3 has 14 amino acids. CDR1 SNHLY and CDR2 FYNNEI come from the germline V gene. J was trimmed by 4 bases and V by 6 bases; bases with no gene match: 7. CDR3 DNA: TGTGCCAGCAGGGGAGGACAGGGAGGCTATGGCTACACCTTC. Encoded protein: CASRGGQGGYGYTF.

The chain couples TRBV7-2 to TRBJ2-1, with TRBD1 as a possible D gene (5 bases). Germline assignment: CDR1 SGHTA and CDR2 FQGNSA. The CDR3 has 15 amino acids. V lost 0 bases, J lost 10 bases, and 16 bases lay in between. This chain's CDR3 is CASSLAGAVGGEQFF. As DNA, the CDR3 is TGTGCCAGCAGCTTAGCAGGGGCAGTTGGCGGAGAGCAGTTCTTC.

The V gene is TRBV7-8, the J gene TRBJ2-7, with a possible D match to TRBD1 (5 bases). CDR1 and CDR2 (germline): SGHVS, FQNEAQ. V gave up 5 bases and J gave up 2 bases, with 16 bases separating them. The length of the CDR3 is 15 residues. CDR3 residues: CASSPGMVQAYEQYF. In nucleotides, the CDR3 is TGTGCCAGCAGCCCCGGAATGGTACAGGCCTACGAGCAGTACTTC.

The chain joins TRBV29-1 to TRBJ1-2; possibly TRBD1 for D (6 bases). The CDR3 is made up of 15 amino acids. CDR1 and CDR2 (germline): SQVTM, ANQGSEA. Trimming took 1 base from V and 2 from J, leaving 14 bases between them. This CDR3 is CSVEGGADENYGYTF. DNA for the CDR3: TGCAGCGTTGAAGGGGGGGCAGACGAAAACTATGGCTACACCTTC.

A few counts support this clone. In DNA, the CDR3 is TGTGCCAGCAGCTTATGGGACAGGGAGACTGAAGCTTTCTTT. This translates into CASSLWDRETEAFF. This sequence joins TRBV7-2 and TRBJ1-1; 9 bases fit TRBD1. Germline V gives CDR1 SGHTA, CDR2 FQGNSA. This CDR3 has 14 residues. V was clipped by 2 bases and J by 5 bases; unmatched bases: 3.

This sequence joins TRBV11-2 and TRBJ1-1; weak D call: TRBD1 (5 bases). V was cut by 0 bases and J by 6 bases, with 11 bases left in between. CDR1 and CDR2 (germline): SGHAT, FQNNGV. The CDR3 is 14 residues long. CDR3 coding DNA: TGTGCCAGCAGCTTAGATCCGGGGCTCGCTGAAGCTTTCTTT. Encoded protein: CASSLDPGLAEAFF.

The chain joins TRBV25-1 to TRBJ1-2, with D unresolved. CDR1 and CDR2 from the germline V gene are MGHDK and SYGVNS. Trimming pared 0 bases from V and 7 bases from J, leaving 15 bases between. The length of the CDR3 is 15 residues. CDR3 DNA: TGTGCCAGCAGTGAATATAGGGTGGGCCTCCTTGGCTACACCTTC. This gives the protein CASSEYRVGLLGYTF.